This TCR beta chain is drawn from a study of T cells in Graves' hyperthyroidism and ophthalmopathy. The CDR3 consists of 14 residues. Trimming took off 0 bases at V and 1 base at J, with 3 bases between the two ends. The germline V gene encodes CDR1 MNHNY and CDR2 SVGAGI (reference sequence). Amplification yielded TCR beta CDR3 regions, with RNA transcripts as the source. When the TCR CDR3 underwent first-round RT-PCR, the HTBI primer set was used. One entry per CDR3 protein, called by TCRdb with MiXCR from the multiplex PCR reads. The sample lists 250,000 to 300,000 distinct CDR3 sequences, about 15% occurring once. This clonotype was counted ten times or more. The diagnoses drew upon clinical symptoms, serum thyroxine and TRAb, thyroid ultrasound and orbital computed tomography.

The TCR sequence derives from a woman between 40 and 50 years old with Graves' hyperthyroidism that later progressed to Graves' ophthalmopathy. The rearrangement uses TRBV6-6 and TRBJ2-2; D gene unclear. Sequences were obtained from blood. The CDR3 bases are TGTGCCAGCAGTTACTCCGTGAACACCGGGGAGCTGTTTTTT. It translates to CASSYSVNTGELFF.